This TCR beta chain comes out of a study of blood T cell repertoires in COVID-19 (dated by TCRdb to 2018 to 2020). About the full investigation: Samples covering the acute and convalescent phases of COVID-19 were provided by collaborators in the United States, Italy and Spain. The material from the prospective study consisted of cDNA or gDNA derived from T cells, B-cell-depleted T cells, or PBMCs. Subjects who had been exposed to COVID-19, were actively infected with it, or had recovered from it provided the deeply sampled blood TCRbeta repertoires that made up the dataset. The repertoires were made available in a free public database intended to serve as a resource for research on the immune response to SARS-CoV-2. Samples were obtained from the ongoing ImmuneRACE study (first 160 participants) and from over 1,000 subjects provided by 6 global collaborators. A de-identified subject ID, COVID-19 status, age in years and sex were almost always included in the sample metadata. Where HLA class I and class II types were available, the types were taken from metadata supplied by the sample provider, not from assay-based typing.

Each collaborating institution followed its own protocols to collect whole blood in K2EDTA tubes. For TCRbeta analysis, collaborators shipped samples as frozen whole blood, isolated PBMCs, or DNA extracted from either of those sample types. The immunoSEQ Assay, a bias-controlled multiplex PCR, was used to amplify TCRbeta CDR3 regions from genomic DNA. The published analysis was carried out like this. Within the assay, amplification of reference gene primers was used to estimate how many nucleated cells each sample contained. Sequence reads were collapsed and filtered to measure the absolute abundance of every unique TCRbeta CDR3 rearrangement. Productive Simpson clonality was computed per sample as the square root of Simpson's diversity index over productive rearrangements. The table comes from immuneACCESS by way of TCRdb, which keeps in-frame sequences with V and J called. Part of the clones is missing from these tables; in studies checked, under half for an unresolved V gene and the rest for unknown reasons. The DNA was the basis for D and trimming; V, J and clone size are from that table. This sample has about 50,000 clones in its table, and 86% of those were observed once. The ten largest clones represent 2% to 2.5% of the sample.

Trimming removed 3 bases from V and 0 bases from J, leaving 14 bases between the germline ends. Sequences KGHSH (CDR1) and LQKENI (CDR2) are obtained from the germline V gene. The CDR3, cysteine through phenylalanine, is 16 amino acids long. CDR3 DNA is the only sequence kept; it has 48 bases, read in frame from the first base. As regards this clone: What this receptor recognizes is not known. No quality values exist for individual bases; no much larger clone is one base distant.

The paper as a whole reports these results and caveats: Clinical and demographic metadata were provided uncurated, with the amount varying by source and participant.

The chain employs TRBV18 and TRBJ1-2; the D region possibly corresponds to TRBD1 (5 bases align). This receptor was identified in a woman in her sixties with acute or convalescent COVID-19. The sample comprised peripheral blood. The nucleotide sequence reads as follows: TGTGCCAGCTCACCGCCGGGGGTGACTCCTAACTATGGCTACACCTTC. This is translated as CASSPPGVTPNYGYTF.